These 14 T cell receptor beta chains were sequenced from one sample in a study of blood T cell repertoires in COVID-19. The repertoire was sequenced with immunoSEQ multiplex PCR; TCRdb's copy has only in-frame clones and lacks some. The table records fewer than 200,000 clones, approximately 80% of them present only once. What was sequenced was peripheral blood. The receptors here all came from a woman over 75 with COVID-19, enrolled during active disease.

CDR3 nucleotides: TGCGCCAGCAGCTTGTTAGCAGATACGCAGTATTTT. This gives the protein CASSLLADTQYF. The genes are TRBV5-1 and TRBJ2-3; no clear D. Germline V lookup: CDR1 SGHRS, CDR2 YFSETQ. The CDR3 sequence is 12 residues long. Trimming took off 1 base at V and 4 bases at J, with 4 bases between the two ends.

Details on this clone: Other DNA sequences in this specimen translate into the identical CDR3. This chain joins TRBV3-1 (or the pseudogene TRBV3-2) and TRBJ2-7, with TRBD2 identical over 14 bases. The CDR3 length is 16 residues. J was trimmed by 4 bases and V by 1 base; bases with no gene match: 3. The germline V gene encodes CDR1 LGHDT and CDR2 YNNKEL (reference sequence). The CDR3 DNA reads as TGTGCCAGCAGCCAAGGGACTAGCGGGAGGATATACGAGCAGTACTTC. Encoded protein: CASSQGTSGRIYEQYF.

V gene TRBV6-5 combines with J gene TRBJ2-1, with no clear D. The ends were cut back, 9 bases at V and 0 bases at J, with 12 bases in the middle. This CDR3 has 14 residues. Germline CDR1 MNHEY, CDR2 SVGAGI. CDR3 DNA: TGTGCCAGTTCGAGAGAGAGCTCCTACAATGAGCAGTTCTTC. Amino acid sequence: CASSRESSYNEQFF.

The J gene is TRBJ1-5, the V gene TRBV28; a possible D gene is TRBD1 (5 bases). Trimming took off 6 bases at V and 3 bases at J, with 9 bases between the two ends. This CDR3 spans 13 amino acids. Germline-derived CDR1 and CDR2 are MDHEN and SYDVKM. The CDR3 DNA reads as TGTGCCAGCAGGACGACAGTCAATCAGCCCCAGCATTTT. It is translated as CASRTTVNQPQHF.

CDR3 in amino acids: CASSVLQGTNLLGYTF. CDR3 nucleotides: TGCGCCAGCAGCGTCCTACAGGGGACAAATCTTCTTGGCTACACCTTC. V and J are TRBV4-1 and TRBJ1-2; 7 positions match TRBD1. This CDR3 is 16 amino acids long. CDR1 MGHRA and CDR2 YSYEKL come from the germline V gene. Trimming took 5 bases from V and 7 from J; bases not matched to a gene: 16.

This clone was found once. This chain links TRBV5-1 with TRBJ2-7, with 11 bases fitting TRBD2. V lost 0 bases to trimming and J lost 5 bases; unmatched junction nucleotides: 7. Germline CDR1 reads SGHRS; CDR2 reads YFSETQ. The CDR3 covers 16 residues. The CDR3 sequence is CASSLGSGRAVDEQYF. The CDR3 nucleotides are TGCGCCAGCAGCTTGGGTAGCGGGAGGGCCGTCGACGAGCAGTACTTC. The variable domain in full, completed from reference TRBV5-1 and TRBJ2-7, reads KAGVTQTPRYLIKTRGQQVTLSCSPISGHRSVSWYQQTPGQGLQFLFEYFSETQRNKGNFPGRFSGRQFSNSRSEMNVSTLELGDSALYLCASSLGSGRAVDEQYFGPGTRLTVT.

This clone appeared once. This sequence joins TRBV27 and TRBJ1-6, with TRBD1 matching over 8 bases. There are 16 residues in the CDR3. With V trimmed by 4 bases and J by 7 bases, 9 bases remained unmatched. Germline V gene data show CDR1 as MNHEY and CDR2 as SMNVEV (reference sequence). CDR3 in DNA: TGTGCCAGCAGTTCTCTACGGACAGGGCTGAATTCACCCCTCCACTTT. Protein: CASSSLRTGLNSPLHF.

The V call is TRBV9, the J call TRBJ1-3, with D unresolved. With 4 bases removed from V and 0 bases from J, the gap between germline ends came to 14 bases. The CDR3 has 16 residues. Germline loops: CDR1 SGDLS, CDR2 YYNGEE. The CDR3 nucleotides read TGTGCCAGCAGCATACACGGGGTCGACTCTGGAAACACCATATATTTT. The encoded protein is CASSIHGVDSGNTIYF.

The chain carries TRBV18 and TRBJ2-7, with a possible D match to TRBD1 (6 bases). Germline assignment: CDR1 KGHSH and CDR2 LQKENI. The CDR3 totals 16 residues. V dropped 3 bases and J dropped 3 bases, with 18 bases sitting between them. The chain's CDR3 is CASSPGQRSAGYEQYF. The DNA for the CDR3 is TGTGCCAGCTCACCGGGACAACGGAGCGCGGGCTACGAGCAGTACTTC.

The gene calls are TRBV7-2 and TRBJ2-7; the match to TRBD1 covers 7 bases. Trimming cost V 3 bases and J 1 base; bases outside gene matches: 6. Germline lookup yields CDR1 SGHTA and CDR2 FQGNSA. The length of the CDR3 is 15 residues. CDR3 DNA sequence: TGTGCCAGCAGCTTCTTCCAGGGGGATTCCTACGAGCAGTACTTC. Protein product: CASSFFQGDSYEQYF. The full variable domain, completed using reference TRBV7-2 and TRBJ2-7, is GAGVSQSPSNKVTEKGKDVELRCDPISGHTALYWYRQSLGQGLEFLIYFQGNSAPDKSGLPSDRFSAERTGGSVSTLTIQRTQQEDSAVYLCASSFFQGDSYEQYFGPGTRLTVT.

The chain uses TRBV19 and TRBJ2-2; possible D gene TRBD2, 6 bases. V shed 5 bases and J shed 6 bases, with 19 bases lying between them. There are 16 residues in the CDR3. The germline V gene encodes CDR1 LNHDA and CDR2 SQIVND (reference sequence). The CDR3 DNA reads as TGTGCCAGTAGTCCCCGGGGGATATCTATTCCCGGGGAGCTGTTTTTT. Translating gives CASSPRGISIPGELFF.

This clone occurred once. The genes are TRBV28 and TRBJ2-3; D is possibly TRBD1 (6 bases). The CDR3 is 14 amino acids. The germline CDR1 and CDR2 sequences are MDHEN and SYDVKM. Trimming took off 6 bases at V and 2 bases at J, with 12 bases between the two ends. The CDR3 sequence is CASRPRGFTDTQYF. The CDR3 nucleotides read TGTGCCAGCAGACCGAGGGGGTTCACAGATACGCAGTATTTT.

This clone was counted once. This chain uses TRBV19 with TRBJ2-1; the match to TRBD2 covers 9 bases. The CDR3 is 16 amino acids. The J segment lost 4 bases and the V segment lost 6 bases, leaving 10 bases of the junction unmatched. Germline lookup yields CDR1 LNHDA and CDR2 SQIVND (reference sequence). The CDR3 protein is CASRLTSGGRYNEQFF. In nucleotides, the CDR3 is TGTGCCAGTAGACTAACGAGCGGGGGGAGGTACAATGAGCAGTTCTTC.

The J gene is TRBJ1-5, the V gene TRBV21-1; no check of the table's D call, TRBD1, against the DNA was made. TRBV21-1 represents a pseudogene. The CDR3 is 15 amino acids. This chain's CDR3 is CASSKFRGGNQPQHF. The CDR3 DNA reads as TGTGCCAGCAGCAAGTTTAGGGGTGGCAATCAGCCCCAGCATTTT.